The 2 T cell receptor beta chains in this list originate from one sample, sequenced in a study of shared clonotypes between healthy human individuals. Profiling relied on immunoSEQ multiplex PCR, and the TCRdb table lists in-frame clones only, not all of them. The table shows a few million clones, with 90% to 95% occurring only once. Sequencing was carried out using naive CD4+ T cells from PBMCs. Indicated subset: CD45RA+ positively selected. The source is a man younger than 35 in good health. Some clones in this sample may be carry-over from other donors' samples.

V gene TRBV5-6 combines with J gene TRBJ2-1; TRBD2 is a possible D gene (5 bases). The CDR3 sequence is 13 residues long. Germline CDR1 reads SGHDT; CDR2 reads YYEEEE. V was trimmed by 7 bases and J by 4 bases, leaving 12 bases between them. This chain's CDR3 is CASRLLGYNEQFF. As DNA, the CDR3 is TGTGCCAGCCGTTTACTAGGGTACAATGAGCAGTTCTTC.

CDR3 nucleotide sequence: TGTGCCAGCATGAATAACTATGGCTACACCTTC. It yields the protein CASMNNYGYTF. The genes are TRBV2 and TRBJ1-2; D gene unclear. The germline V gene has CDR1 SNHLY and CDR2 FYNNEI. The CDR3 totals 11 residues. Trimming took 7 bases from V and 1 from J, leaving 4 bases between them. The full variable domain, its missing parts supplied by reference TRBV2 and TRBJ1-2, is EPEVTQTPSHQVTQMGQEVILRCVPISNHLYFYWYRQILGQKVEFLVSFYNNEISEKSEIFDDQFSVERPDGSNFTLKIRSTKLEDSAMYFCASMNNYGYTFGSGTRLTVV.